This record concerns one T cell receptor beta chain sequence. Its specificity is unknown. Assay: immunoSEQ multiplex PCR; the TCRdb copy retains only in-frame clones and omits some. The top ten clones hold approximately 0.13% of a sample with under 2,500,000 clones, around 95% of them seen once. These data come from a study of shared clonotypes between healthy human individuals. Notes on the study in general: Lower generation probabilities were found for non-shared clonotypes than for those shared by all four donors. As a rule, naive subsets had a larger estimated richness than memory subsets.

Material for sequencing was naive CD4+ T cells sorted from blood. Subset indicated: CD45RA+ positively selected. The sequence was obtained from a man aged 18 to 30 in good health.

The DNA for the CDR3 is TGCGCCAGCAGCTTAGGAGGACTGGAGTATGGCTACACCTTC. The encoded protein is CASSLGGLEYGYTF. The V gene is TRBV5-1, the J gene TRBJ1-2; D gene ambiguous. The germline CDR1 and CDR2 sequences are SGHRS and YFSETQ. The CDR3 is 14 residues long. V was cut by 2 bases and J by 5 bases, with 13 bases left in between.